Listed below are T cell receptor beta chains from one sample, sequenced in a study of T cells in Graves' hyperthyroidism and ophthalmopathy. One entry per CDR3 protein, called by TCRdb with MiXCR from the multiplex PCR reads. The profile shows roughly 570,000 distinct CDR3 sequences, about half of them singletons. The sample was peripheral blood or thyroid tissue (not recorded which). The receptors shown here come from an adult woman with Graves' disease, either hyperthyroidism or ophthalmopathy (not recorded which). Each CDR3 is given without its conserved first and last residue. Size is stated for part of the rows, as once, few or many counts, or as a class when the clone is expanded.

>12|TRBV4-1|TRBJ1-2|many
ASSQTGALYGYT
>15|TRBV7-3|TRBJ2-5|-
ASSLVAGGPNTDTQY
>13|TRBV7-9|TRBJ2-7|-
ASSIWGPSTYEQY
>12|TRBV2|TRBJ1-5|-
ASSEGGGRAYEH
>12|TRBV2|TRBJ1-5|-
ASNYRDSNQPQH
>11|TRBV7-3|TRBJ2-6|-
ASMVPGANVLT
>13|TRBV20-1|TRBJ2-2|-
SARAQGAFGGELF
>14|TRBV10-3|TRBJ1-6|-
AISDPGQDNNSPLH
>10|TRBV29-1|TRBJ2-5|-
SATLQQETQY
>11|TRBV12-3/TRBV12-4|TRBJ1-5|many
ASSPENNQPQH
>18|TRBV29-1|TRBJ2-7|many
SVVGVRAEGLAGTSYEQY
>11|TRBV24-1|TRBJ2-2|-
ATSLDGTGELF
>12|TRBV15|TRBJ2-7|-
ATSKGTFSYEQY
>11|TRBV20-1|TRBJ1-5|-
SAIFSMGSPQH
>12|TRBV28|TRBJ1-6|many
ASSGQGTWSPLH
>12|TRBV7-6|TRBJ2-7|many
ASSLRSRGYEQY
>12|TRBV7-9|TRBJ2-7|many
ASSLTTGRYEQY
>10|TRBV12-3/TRBV12-4|TRBJ1-4|many
ASSLIDEKLF
>13|TRBV7-2|TRBJ2-5|few
ASSLELRGFETQY
>13|TRBV5-1|TRBJ2-5|many
ASSIISGFQETQY
>12|TRBV19|TRBJ2-7|many
ASSRRSSGYEQY
>11|TRBV20-1|TRBJ1-1|-
SATGARDFEAF
>12|TRBV10-3|TRBJ1-1|many
AISDWGADTEAF
>12|TRBV10-3|TRBJ2-2|many
AIRGTRNTGELF
>12|TRBV7-9|TRBJ1-6|-
ASSWGQRNSPLH
>13|TRBV10-3|TRBJ1-6|-
AISEEGQGDSPLH
>14|TRBV15|TRBJ2-5|-
ATSRGLAGVSETQY
>11|TRBV10-3|TRBJ1-2|many
AIRSGGTDGYT
>9|TRBV24-1|TRBJ1-6|-
ASSQGGALH
>11|TRBV11-1|TRBJ2-7|-
ASSSPGTQEQY
>11|TRBV7-9|TRBJ2-7|-
ASSPNPPYEQY